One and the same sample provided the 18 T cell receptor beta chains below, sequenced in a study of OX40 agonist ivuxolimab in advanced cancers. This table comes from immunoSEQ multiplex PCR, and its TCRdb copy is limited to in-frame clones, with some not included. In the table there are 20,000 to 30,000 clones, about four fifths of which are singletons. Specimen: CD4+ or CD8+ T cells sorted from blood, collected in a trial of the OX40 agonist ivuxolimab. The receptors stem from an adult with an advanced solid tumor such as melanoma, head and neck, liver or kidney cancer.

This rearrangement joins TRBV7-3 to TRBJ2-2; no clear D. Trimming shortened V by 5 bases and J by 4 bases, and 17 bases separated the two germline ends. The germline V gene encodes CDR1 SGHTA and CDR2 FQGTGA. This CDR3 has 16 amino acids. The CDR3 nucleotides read TGTGCCAGCAGCCCCCAAGTTTTGCTGCGCACCGGGGAGCTGTTTTTT. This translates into CASSPQVLLRTGELFF. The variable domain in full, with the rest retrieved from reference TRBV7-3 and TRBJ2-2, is GAGVSQTPSNKVTEKGKYVELRCDPISGHTALYWYRQSLGQGPEFLIYFQGTGAADDSGLPNDRFFAVRPEGSVSTLKIQRTERGDSAVYLCASSPQVLLRTGELFFGEGSRLTVL.

CDR3 region: CASSQTGGLGRELFF. The CDR3, as DNA: TGCGCCAGCAGCCAAACAGGTGGACTGGGCCGGGAGCTGTTTTTT. The genes are TRBV4-1 and TRBJ2-2, with D perhaps TRBD1 or TRBD2 (5 bases each). The CDR3 spans 15 residues. Germline V lookup: CDR1 MGHRA, CDR2 YSYEKL. Trimming removed 2 bases from V and 9 bases from J, with 16 bases in between.

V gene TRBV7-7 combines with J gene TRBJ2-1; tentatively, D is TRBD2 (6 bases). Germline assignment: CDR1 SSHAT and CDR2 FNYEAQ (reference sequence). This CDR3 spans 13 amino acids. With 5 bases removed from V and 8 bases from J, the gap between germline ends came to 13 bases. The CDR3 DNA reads TGTGCCAGCAGCGATGGAGGGGACGATGAGCAGTTCTTC. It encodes CASSDGGDDEQFF. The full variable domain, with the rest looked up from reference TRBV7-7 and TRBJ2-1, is GAGVSQSPRYKVTKRGQDVTLRCDPISSHATLYWYQQALGQGPEFLTYFNYEAQPDKSGLPSDRFSAERPEGSISTLTIQRTEQRDSAMYRCASSDGGDDEQFFGPGTRLTVL.

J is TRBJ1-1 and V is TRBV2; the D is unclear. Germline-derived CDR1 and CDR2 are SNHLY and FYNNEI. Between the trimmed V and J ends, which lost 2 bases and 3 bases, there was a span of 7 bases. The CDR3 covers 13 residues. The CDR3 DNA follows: TGTGCCAGCAGTGAAAGTTTGTACACTGAAGCTTTCTTT. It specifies CASSESLYTEAFF.

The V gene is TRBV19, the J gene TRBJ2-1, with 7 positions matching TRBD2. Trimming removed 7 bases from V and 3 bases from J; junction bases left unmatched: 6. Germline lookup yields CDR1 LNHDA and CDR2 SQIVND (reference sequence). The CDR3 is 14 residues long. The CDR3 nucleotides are TGTGCCAGTAAGGGTAGCGGGTACTACAATGAGCAGTTCTTC. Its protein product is CASKGSGYYNEQFF.

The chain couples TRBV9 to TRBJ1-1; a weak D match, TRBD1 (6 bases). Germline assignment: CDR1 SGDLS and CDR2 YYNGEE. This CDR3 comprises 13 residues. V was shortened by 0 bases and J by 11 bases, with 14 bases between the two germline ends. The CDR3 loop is CASSVVTGAEAFF. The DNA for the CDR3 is TGTGCCAGCAGCGTAGTCACGGGGGCGGAGGCTTTCTTT. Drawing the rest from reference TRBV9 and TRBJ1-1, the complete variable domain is DSGVTQTPKHLITATGQRVTLRCSPRSGDLSVYWYQQSLDQGLQFLIQYYNGEERAKGNILERFSAQQFPDLHSELNLSSLELGDSALYFCASSVVTGAEAFFGQGTRLTVV.

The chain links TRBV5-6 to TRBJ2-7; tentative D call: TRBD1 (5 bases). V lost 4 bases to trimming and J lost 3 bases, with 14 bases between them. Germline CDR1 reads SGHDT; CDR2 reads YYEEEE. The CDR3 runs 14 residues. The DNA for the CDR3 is TGTGCCAGCAGCCCTTTCTCAGGGTACTACGAGCAGTACTTC. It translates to CASSPFSGYYEQYF.

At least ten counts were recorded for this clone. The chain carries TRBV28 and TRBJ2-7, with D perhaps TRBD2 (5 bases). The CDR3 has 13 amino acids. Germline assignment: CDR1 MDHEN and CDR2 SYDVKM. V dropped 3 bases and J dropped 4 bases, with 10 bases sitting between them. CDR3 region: CASSFIGDYEQYF. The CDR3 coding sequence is TGTGCCAGCAGTTTTATCGGGGATTACGAGCAGTACTTC.

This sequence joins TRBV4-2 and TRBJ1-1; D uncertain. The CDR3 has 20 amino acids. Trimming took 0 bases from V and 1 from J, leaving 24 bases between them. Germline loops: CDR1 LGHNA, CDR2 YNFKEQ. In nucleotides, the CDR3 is TGTGCCAGCAGCCAAGAATGGGTTAGAGGGCCGCCCAGGACGAACACTGAAGCTTTCTTT. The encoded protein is CASSQEWVRGPPRTNTEAFF.

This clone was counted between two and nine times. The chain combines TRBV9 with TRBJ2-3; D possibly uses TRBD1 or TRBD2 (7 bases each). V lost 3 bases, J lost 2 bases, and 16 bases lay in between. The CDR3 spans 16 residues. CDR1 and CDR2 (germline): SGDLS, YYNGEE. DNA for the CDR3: TGTGCCAGCAGCGAGGGAGCGGGACAGTACACAGATACGCAGTATTTT. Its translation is CASSEGAGQYTDTQYF.

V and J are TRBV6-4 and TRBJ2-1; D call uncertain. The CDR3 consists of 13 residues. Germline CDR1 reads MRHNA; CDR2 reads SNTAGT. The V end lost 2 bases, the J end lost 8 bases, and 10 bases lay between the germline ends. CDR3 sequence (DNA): TGTGCCAGCAGTGACACCGCTCTCCATGAGCAGTTCTTC. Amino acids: CASSDTALHEQFF.

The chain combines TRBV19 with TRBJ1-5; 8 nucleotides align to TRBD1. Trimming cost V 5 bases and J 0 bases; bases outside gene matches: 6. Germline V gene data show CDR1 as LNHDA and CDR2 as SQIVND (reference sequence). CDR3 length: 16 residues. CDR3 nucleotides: TGTGCCAGTAGTCAAGACAGGGGAATTAGCAATCAGCCCCAGCATTTT. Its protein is CASSQDRGISNQPQHF.

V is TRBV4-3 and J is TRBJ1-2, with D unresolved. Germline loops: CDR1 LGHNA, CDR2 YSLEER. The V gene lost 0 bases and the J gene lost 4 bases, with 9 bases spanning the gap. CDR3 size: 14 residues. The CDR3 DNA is TGCGCCAGCAGCCAAGATACATTCCCCTATGGCTACACCTTC. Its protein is CASSQDTFPYGYTF.

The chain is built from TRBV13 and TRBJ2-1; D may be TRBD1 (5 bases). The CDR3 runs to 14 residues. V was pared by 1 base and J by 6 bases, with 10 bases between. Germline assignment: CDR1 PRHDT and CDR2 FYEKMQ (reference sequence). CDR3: CASSLEGLGNEQFF. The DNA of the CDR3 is TGTGCCAGCAGCTTAGAGGGGTTGGGCAATGAGCAGTTCTTC. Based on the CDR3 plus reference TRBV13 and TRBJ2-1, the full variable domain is AAGVIQSPRHLIKEKRETATLKCYPIPRHDTVYWYQQGPGQDPQFLISFYEKMQSDKGSIPDRFSAQQFSDYHSELNMSSLELGDSALYFCASSLEGLGNEQFFGPGTRLTVL.

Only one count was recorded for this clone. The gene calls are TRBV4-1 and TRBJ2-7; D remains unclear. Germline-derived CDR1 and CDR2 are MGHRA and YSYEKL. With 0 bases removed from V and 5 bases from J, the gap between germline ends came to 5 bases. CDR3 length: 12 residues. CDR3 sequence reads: CASSQDHDEQYF. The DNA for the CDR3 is TGCGCCAGCAGCCAAGATCATGACGAGCAGTACTTC.

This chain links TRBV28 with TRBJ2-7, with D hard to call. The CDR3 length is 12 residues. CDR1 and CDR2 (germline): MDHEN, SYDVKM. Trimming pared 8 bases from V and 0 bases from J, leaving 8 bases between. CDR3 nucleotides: TGTGCCAGCCAAACGCTCTCCTACGAGCAGTACTTC. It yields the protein CASQTLSYEQYF.

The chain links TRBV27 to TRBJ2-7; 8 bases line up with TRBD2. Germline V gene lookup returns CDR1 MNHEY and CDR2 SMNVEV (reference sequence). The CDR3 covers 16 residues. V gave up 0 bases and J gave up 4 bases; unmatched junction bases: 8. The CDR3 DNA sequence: TGTGCCAGCAGTTTATCGATAACAGCGGGAGTGTACGAGCAGTACTTC. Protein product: CASSLSITAGVYEQYF.

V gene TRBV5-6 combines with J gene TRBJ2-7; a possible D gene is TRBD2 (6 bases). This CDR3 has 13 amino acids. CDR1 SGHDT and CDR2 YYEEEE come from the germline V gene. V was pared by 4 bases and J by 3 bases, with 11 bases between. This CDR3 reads CASSGTGGYEQYF. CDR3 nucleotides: TGTGCCAGCAGCGGAACCGGGGGCTACGAGCAGTACTTC.